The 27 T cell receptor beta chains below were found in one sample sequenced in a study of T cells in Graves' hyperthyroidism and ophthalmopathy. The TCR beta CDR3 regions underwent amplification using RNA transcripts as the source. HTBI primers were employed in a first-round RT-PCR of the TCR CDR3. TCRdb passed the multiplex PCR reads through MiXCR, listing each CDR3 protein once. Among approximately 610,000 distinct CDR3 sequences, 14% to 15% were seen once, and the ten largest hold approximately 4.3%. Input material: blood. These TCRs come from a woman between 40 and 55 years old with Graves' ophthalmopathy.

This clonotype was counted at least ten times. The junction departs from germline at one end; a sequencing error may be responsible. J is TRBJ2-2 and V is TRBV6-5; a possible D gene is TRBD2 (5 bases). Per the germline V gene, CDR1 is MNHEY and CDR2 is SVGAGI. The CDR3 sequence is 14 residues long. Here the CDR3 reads CASSHSASPGELFF. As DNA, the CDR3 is TGTGCCAGCAGTCACTCTGCTAGCCCCGGGGAGCTGTTTTTT.

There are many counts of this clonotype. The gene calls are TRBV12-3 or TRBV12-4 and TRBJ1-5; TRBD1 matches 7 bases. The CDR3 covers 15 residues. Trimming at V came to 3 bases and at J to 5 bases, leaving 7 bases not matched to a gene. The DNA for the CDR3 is TGTGCCAGCAGTTTGATGAGCAGGGGGGATCAGCCCCAGCATTTT. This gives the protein CASSLMSRGDQPQHF.

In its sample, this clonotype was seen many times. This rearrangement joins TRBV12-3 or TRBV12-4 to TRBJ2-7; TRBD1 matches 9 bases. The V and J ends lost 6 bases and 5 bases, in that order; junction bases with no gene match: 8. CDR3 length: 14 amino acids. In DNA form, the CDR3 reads TGTGCCAGCAGCCTGGGACAGGGATGGGACGAGCAGTACTTC. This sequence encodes CASSLGQGWDEQYF.

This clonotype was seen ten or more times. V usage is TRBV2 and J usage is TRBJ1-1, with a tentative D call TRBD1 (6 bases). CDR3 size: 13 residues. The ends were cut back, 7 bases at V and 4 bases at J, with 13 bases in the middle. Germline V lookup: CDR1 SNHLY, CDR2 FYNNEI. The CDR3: CASKSEGVTEAFF. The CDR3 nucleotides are TGTGCCAGCAAGAGCGAGGGGGTCACTGAAGCTTTCTTT.

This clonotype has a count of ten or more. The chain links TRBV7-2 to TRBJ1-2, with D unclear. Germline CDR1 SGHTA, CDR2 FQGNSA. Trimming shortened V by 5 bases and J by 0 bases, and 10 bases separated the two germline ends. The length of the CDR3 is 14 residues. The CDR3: CASSPGLTNYGYTF. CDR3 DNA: TGTGCCAGCAGCCCCGGACTTACTAACTATGGCTACACCTTC.

The CDR3 region has the DNA TGCAGCGTTGGCCGGGACACGGGGGACAATGGCTACACCTTC. This sequence encodes CSVGRDTGDNGYTF. This chain links TRBV29-1 with TRBJ1-2, with TRBD1 as a possible D gene (6 bases). This CDR3 has 14 amino acids. The V gene lost 4 bases and the J gene lost 6 bases, with 18 bases spanning the gap. Germline V lookup: CDR1 SQVTM, CDR2 ANQGSEA.

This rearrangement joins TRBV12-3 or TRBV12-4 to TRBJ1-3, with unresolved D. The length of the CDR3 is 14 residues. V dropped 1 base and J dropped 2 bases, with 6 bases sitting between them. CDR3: CASSLEVAGNTIYF. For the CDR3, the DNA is TGTGCCAGCAGTTTAGAAGTGGCTGGAAACACCATATATTTT.

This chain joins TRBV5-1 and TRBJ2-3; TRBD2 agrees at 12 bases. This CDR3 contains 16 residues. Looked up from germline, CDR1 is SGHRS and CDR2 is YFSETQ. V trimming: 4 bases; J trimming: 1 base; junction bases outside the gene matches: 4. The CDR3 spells CASSILAGGGTDTQYF. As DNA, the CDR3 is TGCGCCAGCAGCATACTAGCGGGAGGTGGCACAGATACGCAGTATTTT.

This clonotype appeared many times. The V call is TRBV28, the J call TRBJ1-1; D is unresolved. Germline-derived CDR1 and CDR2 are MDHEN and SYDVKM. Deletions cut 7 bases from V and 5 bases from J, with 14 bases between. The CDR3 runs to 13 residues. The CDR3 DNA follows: TGTGCCAGCACCCTTCCGGGGAAAACTGAAGCTTTCTTT. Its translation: CASTLPGKTEAFF.

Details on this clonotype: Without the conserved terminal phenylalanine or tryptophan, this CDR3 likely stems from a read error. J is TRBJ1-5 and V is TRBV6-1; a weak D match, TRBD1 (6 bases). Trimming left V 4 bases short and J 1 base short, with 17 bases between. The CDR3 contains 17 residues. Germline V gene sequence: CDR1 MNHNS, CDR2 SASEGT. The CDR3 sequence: CASSARVQGRSNQPQHS. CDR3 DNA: TGTGCCAGCAGTGCGCGGGTACAGGGTAGAAGCAATCAGCCCCAGCATTCT.

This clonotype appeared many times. CDR3 nucleotide sequence: TGCGCCAGCAGCCAAGCCGGACAGGCCAGGAGCAATCAGCCCCAGCATTTT. As protein: CASSQAGQARSNQPQHF. V is TRBV4-1 and J is TRBJ1-5; 7 bases match TRBD1. Germline CDR1 MGHRA, CDR2 YSYEKL. The V gene end was trimmed by 1 base and the J gene end by 1 base; junction bases not matched to a gene: 7. The CDR3 sequence is 17 residues long.

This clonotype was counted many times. The CDR3 region has the DNA TGTGCCAGCAGCTGGGACCCTCAGACAGCAGAAGAGACCCAGTACTTC. Translated, it gives CASSWDPQTAEETQYF. V is TRBV11-1 and J is TRBJ2-5; D might be TRBD1 or TRBD2, each matching 5 bases. The CDR3 covers 16 residues. The V gene lost 4 bases and the J gene lost 3 bases, with 18 bases spanning the gap. Germline V CDR1 and CDR2: SGHAT, FQDESV (reference sequence).

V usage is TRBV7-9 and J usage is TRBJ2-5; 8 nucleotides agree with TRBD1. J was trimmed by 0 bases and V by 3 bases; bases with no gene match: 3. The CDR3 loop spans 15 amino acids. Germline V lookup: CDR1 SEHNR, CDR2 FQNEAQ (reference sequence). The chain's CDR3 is CASSLGTGDQETQYF. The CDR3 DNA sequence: TGTGCCAGCAGCTTGGGGACAGGAGACCAAGAGACCCAGTACTTC.

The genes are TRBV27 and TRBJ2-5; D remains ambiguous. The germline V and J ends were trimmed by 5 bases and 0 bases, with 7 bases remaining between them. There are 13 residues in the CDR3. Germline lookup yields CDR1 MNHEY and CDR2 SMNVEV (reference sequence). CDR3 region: CASSTNNQETQYF. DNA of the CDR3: TGTGCCAGCAGTACCAACAACCAAGAGACCCAGTACTTC.

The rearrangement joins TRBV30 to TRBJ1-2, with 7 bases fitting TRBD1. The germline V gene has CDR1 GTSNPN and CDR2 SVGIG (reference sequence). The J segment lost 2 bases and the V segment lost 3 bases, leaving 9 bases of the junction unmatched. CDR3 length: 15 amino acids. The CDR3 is CAWRKGQVRNYGYTF. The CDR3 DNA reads TGTGCCTGGAGAAAAGGACAGGTCAGAAACTATGGCTACACCTTC.

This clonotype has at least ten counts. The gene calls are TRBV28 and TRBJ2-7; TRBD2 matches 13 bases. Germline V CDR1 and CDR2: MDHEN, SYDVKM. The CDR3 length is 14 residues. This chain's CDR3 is CAGTSGVPGEEQYF. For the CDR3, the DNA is TGTGCAGGGACTAGCGGGGTACCAGGGGAGGAGCAGTACTTC.

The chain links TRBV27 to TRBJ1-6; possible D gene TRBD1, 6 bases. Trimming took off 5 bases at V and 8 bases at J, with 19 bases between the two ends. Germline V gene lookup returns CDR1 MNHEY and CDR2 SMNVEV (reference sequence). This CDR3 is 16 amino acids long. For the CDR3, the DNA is TGTGCCAGCAGTCCCATGTCGGGGGCGGCGTATTCACCCCTCCACTTT. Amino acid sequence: CASSPMSGAAYSPLHF.

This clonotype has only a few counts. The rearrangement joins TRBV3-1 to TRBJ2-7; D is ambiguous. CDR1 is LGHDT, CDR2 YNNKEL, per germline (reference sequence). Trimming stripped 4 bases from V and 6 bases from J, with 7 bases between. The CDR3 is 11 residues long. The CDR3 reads CASSRMSEQYF. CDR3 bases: TGTGCCAGCAGCCGGATGAGCGAGCAGTACTTC.

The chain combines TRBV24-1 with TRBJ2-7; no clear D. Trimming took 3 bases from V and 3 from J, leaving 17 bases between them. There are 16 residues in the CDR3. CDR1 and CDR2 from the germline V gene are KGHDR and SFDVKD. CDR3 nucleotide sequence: TGTGCCACCAGTGATGCGGCCCCCGCGACCCTCTACGAGCAGTACTTC. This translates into CATSDAAPATLYEQYF.

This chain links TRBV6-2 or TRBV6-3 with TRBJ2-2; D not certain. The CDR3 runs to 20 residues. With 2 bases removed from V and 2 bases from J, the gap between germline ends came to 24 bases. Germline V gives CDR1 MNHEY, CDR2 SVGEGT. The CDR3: CASSYERVATARRNTGELFF. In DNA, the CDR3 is TGTGCCAGCAGTTACGAAAGGGTAGCTACGGCCCGCAGAAACACCGGGGAGCTGTTTTTT.

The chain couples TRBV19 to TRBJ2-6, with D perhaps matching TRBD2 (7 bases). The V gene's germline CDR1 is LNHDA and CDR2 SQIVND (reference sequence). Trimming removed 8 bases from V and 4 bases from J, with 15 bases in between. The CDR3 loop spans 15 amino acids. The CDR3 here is CASVFGGLGANVLTF. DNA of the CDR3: TGTGCCAGTGTATTCGGGGGGCTAGGGGCCAACGTCCTGACTTTC.

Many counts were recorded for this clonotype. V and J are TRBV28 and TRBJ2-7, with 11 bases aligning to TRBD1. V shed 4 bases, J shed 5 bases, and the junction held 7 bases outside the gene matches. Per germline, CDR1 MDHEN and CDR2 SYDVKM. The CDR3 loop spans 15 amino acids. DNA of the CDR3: TGTGCCAGCAGTTCGCCGGGACAGGGGGGCCACGAGCAGTACTTC. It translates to CASSSPGQGGHEQYF.

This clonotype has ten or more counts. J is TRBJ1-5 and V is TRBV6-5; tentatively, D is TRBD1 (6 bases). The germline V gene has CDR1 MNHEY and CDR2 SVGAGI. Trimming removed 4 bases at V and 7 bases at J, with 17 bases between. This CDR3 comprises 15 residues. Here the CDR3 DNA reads TGTGCCAGCAGTTTGGGGAGTCGGGGGCGGCAGCCCCAGCATTTT. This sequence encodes CASSLGSRGRQPQHF.

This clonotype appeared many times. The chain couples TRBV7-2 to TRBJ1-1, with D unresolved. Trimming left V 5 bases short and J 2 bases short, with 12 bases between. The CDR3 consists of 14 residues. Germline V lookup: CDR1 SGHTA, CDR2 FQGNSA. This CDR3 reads CASSPSRGNTEAFF. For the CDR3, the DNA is TGTGCCAGCAGCCCCTCGCGGGGTAACACTGAAGCTTTCTTT.

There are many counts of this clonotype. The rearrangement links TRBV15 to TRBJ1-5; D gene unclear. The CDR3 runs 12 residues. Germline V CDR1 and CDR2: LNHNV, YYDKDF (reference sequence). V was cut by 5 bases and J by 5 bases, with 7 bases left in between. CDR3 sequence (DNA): TGTGCCACCAGCCGCATCGATCAGCCCCAGCATTTT. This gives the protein CATSRIDQPQHF.

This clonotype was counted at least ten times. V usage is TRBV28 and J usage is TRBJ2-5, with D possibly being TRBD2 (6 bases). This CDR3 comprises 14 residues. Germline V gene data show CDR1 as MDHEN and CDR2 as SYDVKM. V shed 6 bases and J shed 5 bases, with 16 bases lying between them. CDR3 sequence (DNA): TGTGCCAGCAGCCCGGGACTCCTTAGGGAGACCCAGTACTTC. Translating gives CASSPGLLRETQYF.

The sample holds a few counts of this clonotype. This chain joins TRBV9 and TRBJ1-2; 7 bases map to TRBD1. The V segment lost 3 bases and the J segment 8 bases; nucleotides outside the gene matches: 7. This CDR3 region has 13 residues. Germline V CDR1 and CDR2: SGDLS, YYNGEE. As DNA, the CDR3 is TGTGCCAGCAGCGAGGGGGCAGGGGGAGGCTACACCTTC. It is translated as CASSEGAGGGYTF.